Listed below are T cell receptor beta chains from one sample, sequenced in a study of healthy donors' naive CD4 and CD8 T cells. TCRdb reprocessed the reads via MiXCR and lists one record per CDR3 protein. The table has about 200,000 distinct CDR3 sequences, about four fifths seen once; the top ten hold 2% to 2.5%. Sequencing was performed on naive CD4+ and CD8+ T cells sorted from blood, pooled from several donors. The receptors derive from a pool of human donors in good health; the sample pools cells from several healthy donors. Both conserved end residues are part of each CDR3. Each record gives: CDR3 protein, D gene, clone size, V gene. A D gene is named only where the DNA matches it firmly. Rows give clone size only sometimes, using once, few, many, or a class for an expanded clone.

CASSNGELFF | . | few | TRBV11-3
CASSYSNRGRDTQYF | . | . | TRBV6-5
CASSIGGLDTQYF | . | . | TRBV19
CSGETTEAFF | . | . | TRBV29-1
CSAGMTHYEQYF | . | . | TRBV29-1
CASSLDNLRTDTQYF | . | . | TRBV5-1
CSVRTPSYEQYF | . | . | TRBV29-1
CASSSSALGTEAFF | . | . | TRBV7-2
CASSPISYEQYF | . | few | TRBV18
CASSQDELSYEQYF | . | . | TRBV4-1
CSGERSGLAGGIGEQFF | TRBD2 | . | TRBV29-1
CASSLQAGTEYGYTF | . | once | TRBV27
CASSIDRPGRDEQFF | TRBD2 | . | TRBV19
CATSDFFGGTSENEQFF | TRBD2 | . | TRBV24-1
CASSTGDYGYTF | TRBD1 | . | TRBV6-5
CSAEEYQETQYF | . | . | TRBV20-1
CASSGTGRQETQYF | TRBD1 | . | TRBV6-2/TRBV6-3
CATSDSAGGTPNEQFF | TRBD1 | . | TRBV24-1
CAISLPSGRSTDTQYF | TRBD2 | . | TRBV10-3
CSVEATGDSNQPQHF | . | . | TRBV29-1
CVTLFGDTQYF | . | once | TRBV29-1
CASRGDRAVNTEAFF | TRBD1 | . | TRBV19
CASTPGSQYGYTF | . | . | TRBV6-2/TRBV6-3
CASSSTKEQYF | . | . | TRBV27